The 30 T cell receptor beta chains below all came from one sample that was sequenced in a study of cytotoxic CD8 clonotypes in ibrutinib-treated CLL. Clones were read by immunoSEQ multiplex PCR, and TCRdb kept only the in-frame ones, dropping some. The table has about 140,000 clones, around 84% seen once. This material consisted of PBMCs, taken after 36 months of ibrutinib treatment. The receptors here all came from a human donor with chronic lymphocytic leukemia.

The DNA for the CDR3 is TGTGCCAGCAGTCAAGGACAGGGCGAGTTCTTC. Protein product: CASSQGQGEFF. The chain combines TRBV6-6 with TRBJ2-1; 8 nucleotides match TRBD1. Germline CDR1 reads MNHNY; CDR2 reads SVGAGI (reference sequence). There are 11 residues in the CDR3. V dropped 5 bases and J dropped 14; count of bases not matched to a gene: 5.

This clone was recorded a few times. The chain employs TRBV9 and TRBJ1-5, with no clear D. Germline assignment: CDR1 SGDLS and CDR2 YYNGEE. The ends were cut back, 0 bases at V and 2 bases at J, with 15 bases in the middle. The CDR3 has 17 amino acids. The CDR3 loop is CASSVERWPDCNQPQHF. As DNA, the CDR3 is TGTGCCAGCAGCGTAGAGCGGTGGCCTGATTGCAATCAGCCCCAGCATTTT.

The rearrangement uses TRBV2 and TRBJ1-4; D gene ambiguous. The CDR3 spans 14 residues. Trimming stripped 6 bases from V and 7 bases from J, with 15 bases between. Germline CDR1 SNHLY, CDR2 FYNNEI. The CDR3 spells CASRDMYSGEKLFF. CDR3 in DNA: TGTGCCAGCAGAGACATGTACAGCGGTGAAAAACTGTTTTTT.

The CDR3 sequence is CAWSVLQLNTEAFF. Here the CDR3 DNA reads TGTGCCTGGAGTGTGTTACAGTTGAACACTGAAGCTTTCTTT. The rearrangement links TRBV30 to TRBJ1-1; no reliable D call. The germline V gene encodes CDR1 GTSNPN and CDR2 SVGIG (reference sequence). The CDR3 covers 14 residues. With 0 bases removed from V and 0 bases from J, the gap between germline ends came to 8 bases. Supplemented by reference TRBV30 and TRBJ1-1, the full variable domain reads SQTIHQWPATLVQPVGSPLSLECTVEGTSNPNLYWYRQAAGRGLQLLFYSVGIGQISSEVPQNLSASRPQDRQFILSSKKLLLSDSGFYLCAWSVLQLNTEAFFGQGTRLTVV.

The gene calls are TRBV7-9 and TRBJ2-3; D remains unclear. CDR3 length: 15 amino acids. The germline gives CDR1 SEHNR, CDR2 FQNEAQ (reference sequence). Trimming stripped 1 base from V and 1 base from J, with 9 bases between. As DNA, the CDR3 is TGTGCCAGCAGCTTAGGTGCTTCTGGCACAGATACGCAGTATTTT. This gives the protein CASSLGASGTDTQYF.

The CDR3 coding sequence is TGTGCCAGCAGTCCTCCTCTGCGGTCATACAATGAGCAGTTCTTC. Amino acids: CASSPPLRSYNEQFF. V and J are TRBV27 and TRBJ2-1; D unclear. In germline, CDR1 is MNHEY, CDR2 SMNVEV (reference sequence). CDR3 length: 15 residues. V was pared by 5 bases and J by 4 bases, with 15 bases between.

The J gene is TRBJ1-2, the V gene TRBV7-9, with a possible D match to TRBD1 (5 bases). With 1 base removed from V and 0 bases from J, the gap between germline ends came to 12 bases. This CDR3 is built from 16 residues. Germline CDR1 reads SEHNR; CDR2 reads FQNEAQ (reference sequence). The CDR3 sequence: CASSLGATETNYGYTF. CDR3 sequence (DNA): TGTGCCAGCAGCTTAGGGGCGACAGAGACTAACTATGGCTACACCTTC.

V and J are TRBV5-1 and TRBJ2-7, with TRBD2 matching 10 bases. The CDR3 runs to 17 residues. CDR1 and CDR2 (germline): SGHRS, YFSETQ. V lost 4 bases to trimming and J lost 2 bases; unmatched junction nucleotides: 12. The CDR3 DNA sequence: TGCGCCAGCAGCCCTTCCCTCCCGGGACTAGCGACCTACGAGCAGTACTTC. It specifies CASSPSLPGLATYEQYF.

This clone has more than one count but fewer than ten. The rearrangement links TRBV30 to TRBJ1-1; TRBD1 agrees at 7 bases. The length of the CDR3 is 14 residues. The V segment lost 4 bases and the J segment 0 bases; nucleotides outside the gene matches: 5. Germline lookup yields CDR1 GTSNPN and CDR2 SVGIG (reference sequence). The CDR3 DNA is TGTGCCTGGAATTCGGGACAGATGAACACTGAAGCTTTCTTT. Its translation is CAWNSGQMNTEAFF.

The V call is TRBV18, the J call TRBJ2-2, with D unresolved. The CDR3 has 15 residues. Deletions cut 2 bases from V and 4 bases from J, with 11 bases between. The germline V gene encodes CDR1 KGHSH and CDR2 LQKENI. CDR3 DNA sequence: TGTGCCAGCTCACCAAATGAAGCTAGCACCGGGGAGCTGTTTTTT. Protein product: CASSPNEASTGELFF. The complete variable domain, with remaining parts taken from reference TRBV18 and TRBJ2-2, reads NAGVMQNPRHLVRRRGQEARLRCSPMKGHSHVYWYRQLPEEGLKFMVYLQKENIIDESGMPKERFSAEFPKEGPSILRIQQVVRGDSAAYFCASSPNEASTGELFFGEGSRLTVL.

The chain carries TRBV4-1 and TRBJ2-2; D unresolved. V was shortened by 1 base and J by 13 bases, with 10 bases between the two germline ends. The CDR3 sequence is 12 residues long. Germline assignment: CDR1 MGHRA and CDR2 YSYEKL. The CDR3 nucleotides are TGCGCCAGCAGCCAAGTCCTGGGAAGGCTGTTTTTT. Residues: CASSQVLGRLFF.

The V and J genes are TRBV5-4 and TRBJ2-7, with 10 bases matching TRBD2. The germline CDR1 and CDR2 sequences are SGHNT and YYREEE (reference sequence). CDR3 size: 16 residues. Losses at the gene ends were 4 bases for V and 4 bases for J; bases not matched to a gene: 11. The CDR3 coding sequence is TGTGCCAGCAGCCCAAGCCAGCGGGGGGGCCAGTACGAGCAGTACTTC. Translating gives CASSPSQRGGQYEQYF.

The V call is TRBV18, the J call TRBJ1-5; the D is unclear. The CDR3 spans 14 residues. Looked up from germline, CDR1 is KGHSH and CDR2 is LQKENI. Between the trimmed V and J ends, which lost 4 bases and 6 bases, there was a span of 13 bases. CDR3 DNA sequence: TGTGCCAGCTCACACCGTTCGGGAGGTCAGCCCCAGCATTTT. Protein sequence: CASSHRSGGQPQHF.

This chain uses TRBV18 with TRBJ2-7; tentatively, D is TRBD1 (6 bases). This CDR3 spans 16 amino acids. The V and J ends lost 3 bases and 0 bases respectively, with 15 bases between them. Per the germline V gene, CDR1 is KGHSH and CDR2 is LQKENI. The CDR3 region has the DNA TGTGCCAGCTCACCGCCCGGGACACTTAGCTCCTACGAGCAGTACTTC. Translated, it gives CASSPPGTLSSYEQYF.

The chain is built from TRBV10-1 and TRBJ1-1, with TRBD1 matching 9 bases. CDR3 length: 15 residues. Germline V gene data show CDR1 as WNHNN and CDR2 as SYGVQD (reference sequence). V lost 0 bases and J lost 6; bases outside the gene matches: 5. CDR3 region: CASSESGTGLAEAFF. The CDR3 nucleotides read TGCGCCAGCAGTGAGTCCGGGACAGGGTTGGCTGAAGCTTTCTTT.

The rearrangement links TRBV5-1 to TRBJ2-7; 11 bases match TRBD2. This CDR3 contains 15 residues. V was pared by 4 bases and J by 5 bases, with 8 bases of the junction left unmatched. Germline V CDR1 and CDR2: SGHRS, YFSETQ. The CDR3 DNA is TGCGCCAGCAGCGGCACTAGCGGGAGTCTAGACGAGCAGTACTTC. It codes for CASSGTSGSLDEQYF.

The chain joins TRBV4-1 to TRBJ1-1; D is uncertain. This CDR3 is built from 14 residues. V was shortened by 4 bases and J by 3 bases, with 12 bases between the two germline ends. The germline gives CDR1 MGHRA, CDR2 YSYEKL. The CDR3 nucleotides read TGCGCCAGCAGCCCCGCGGGGAAGGACACTGAAGCTTTCTTT. The encoded protein is CASSPAGKDTEAFF.

This sequence joins TRBV10-3 and TRBJ2-1; 11 positions agree with TRBD2. Germline V CDR1 and CDR2: ENHRY, SYGVKD. This CDR3 comprises 17 residues. Unmatched junction bases numbered 7, after V lost 3 bases and J lost 3 bases. CDR3 nucleotides: TGTGCCATCAGTGATAGCGGGAGGGCCGTCTTCTACAATGAGCAGTTCTTC. Its translation: CAISDSGRAVFYNEQFF.

This chain links TRBV11-3 with TRBJ1-1; no reliable D call. CDR1 is SGHNT and CDR2 is YENEEA in the germline V gene. CDR3 length: 12 residues. V was shortened by 2 bases and J by 2 bases, with 3 bases between the two germline ends. CDR3 region: CASSLKNTEAFF. The CDR3 DNA is TGTGCCAGCAGCTTAAAAAACACTGAAGCTTTCTTT.

This clone was counted a few times. J is TRBJ2-7 and V is TRBV9, with TRBD1 identical over 11 bases. The CDR3 is made up of 16 amino acids. Trimming cost V 0 bases and J 3 bases; bases outside gene matches: 5. Germline-derived CDR1 and CDR2 are SGDLS and YYNGEE. The CDR3: CASSVAGGTGGYEQYF. The DNA for the CDR3 is TGTGCCAGCAGCGTAGCCGGGGGGACAGGGGGCTACGAGCAGTACTTC.

This clone occurred once. The chain couples TRBV6-6 to TRBJ2-2; a weak D match, TRBD2 (5 bases). Trimming removed 6 bases at V and 5 bases at J, with 13 bases between. The CDR3 length is 14 residues. Germline CDR1 is MNHNY and CDR2 is SVGAGI (reference sequence). The CDR3 loop reads CASRLTTGTGELFF. As DNA, the CDR3 is TGTGCCAGCAGATTGACTACGGGGACCGGGGAGCTGTTTTTT.

The chain couples TRBV21-1 to TRBJ1-1. TRBV21-1 has pseudogene status. The CDR3 runs to 18 residues. The CDR3 DNA follows: TGTGCCAGCAGCAAAGAACCGCGACGGATCTTAGGAGGCACTGAAGCTTTCTTT. It yields the protein CASSKEPRRILGGTEAFF.

The chain is built from TRBV10-3 and TRBJ2-3; possibly TRBD2 for D (5 bases). Germline V lookup: CDR1 ENHRY, CDR2 SYGVKD. This CDR3 contains 17 residues. The V end lost 2 bases, the J end lost 2 bases, and 17 bases lay between the germline ends. CDR3 in amino acids: CAISELAADRYTDTQYF. The CDR3 DNA sequence: TGTGCCATCAGTGAGCTTGCAGCGGATAGATACACAGATACGCAGTATTTT.

This clone was picked up a small number of times. This chain joins TRBV19 and TRBJ2-1, with 12 nucleotides matching TRBD2. The V segment lost 4 bases and the J segment 6 bases; nucleotides outside the gene matches: 4. The V gene's germline CDR1 is LNHDA and CDR2 SQIVND (reference sequence). This CDR3 has 15 residues. CDR3 sequence reads: CASSTASGRVNEQFF. CDR3 nucleotide sequence: TGTGCCAGTAGTACCGCTAGCGGGAGGGTCAATGAGCAGTTCTTC.

The genes are TRBV6-1 and TRBJ2-7; TRBD1 agrees at 10 bases. CDR3 length: 14 amino acids. CDR1 is MNHNS and CDR2 is SASEGT in the germline V gene. V was pared by 5 bases and J by 2 bases, with 3 bases of the junction left unmatched. The chain's CDR3 is CASSRQGATYEQYF. CDR3 in DNA: TGTGCCAGCAGTCGACAGGGGGCCACCTACGAGCAGTACTTC.

This chain connects TRBV5-1 to TRBJ2-4; the D gene is possibly TRBD1 (6 bases). Germline V CDR1 and CDR2: SGHRS, YFSETQ. The ends were cut back, 4 bases at V and 0 bases at J, with 14 bases in the middle. This CDR3 region has 16 residues. The CDR3 DNA sequence: TGCGCCAGCAGCAGCATAACAGGGCCAGCCAAAAACATTCAGTACTTC. Translating it yields CASSSITGPAKNIQYF.

This clone showed up just once. The chain couples TRBV10-2 to TRBJ2-5, with 8 bases identical to TRBD1. There are 15 residues in the CDR3. The V segment lost 3 bases and the J segment 2 bases; nucleotides outside the gene matches: 5. Germline V gives CDR1 WSHSY, CDR2 SAAADI. In DNA, the CDR3 is TGCGCCAGCAGTGAATCGGACAGGGATCAAGAGACCCAGTACTTC. Translation gives CASSESDRDQETQYF.

This chain links TRBV7-2 with TRBJ2-5, with D maybe TRBD2 (5 bases). Trimming removed 5 bases from V and 5 bases from J, with 15 bases in between. The CDR3 length is 14 residues. Looked up from germline, CDR1 is SGHTA and CDR2 is FQGNSA. The CDR3 sequence is CASSPPGIQETQYF. DNA of the CDR3: TGTGCCAGCAGCCCCCCGGGAATACAGGAGACCCAGTACTTC.

This chain links TRBV19 with TRBJ1-6; perhaps TRBD1 as D (5 bases). Germline loops: CDR1 LNHDA, CDR2 SQIVND (reference sequence). V was trimmed by 4 bases and J by 3 bases, leaving 13 bases between them. This CDR3 has 16 amino acids. CDR3 DNA sequence: TGTGCCAGTAGTACTCCGGGACGGGGCTATAATTCACCCCTCCACTTT. Translating it yields CASSTPGRGYNSPLHF.

The V gene is TRBV5-5, the J gene TRBJ1-2; TRBD1 aligns across 8 bases. The CDR3 runs to 13 residues. Germline V CDR1 and CDR2: SGHKS, YYEKEE (reference sequence). V gave up 4 bases and J gave up 4 bases; unmatched junction bases: 3. Here the CDR3 DNA reads TGTGCCAGCAGCCCCCAGGGGGCCTATGGCTACACCTTC. As protein: CASSPQGAYGYTF.